This entry lists 14 T cell receptor beta chains sequenced from one sample in a study of monozygotic twins with inflammatory bowel disease. TCRdb re-called the 5' RACE reads; every CDR3 protein appears as one record, without DNA. This listing includes 110,000 to 150,000 distinct CDR3 sequences. Sample: blood. The origin of the receptors is a human donor with ulcerative colitis or Crohn's disease, or a healthy co-twin of an affected twin (not recorded which).

The chain recombines TRBV7-7 with TRBJ2-2; TCRdb picks TRBD2, but there is no DNA to check that call. The CDR3 sequence is 16 residues long. CDR1 is SSHAT, CDR2 FNYEAQ, per germline (reference sequence). CDR3 residues: CASSSSLAGDTGELFF.

The chain recombines TRBV12-3 or TRBV12-4 with TRBJ2-1; absent DNA, TCRdb's TRBD2 call cannot be checked. The CDR3 sequence is 16 residues long. The CDR3 spells CASRSTGTSVRNEQFF.

The chain is built from TRBV12-3 or TRBV12-4 and TRBJ1-2. The CDR3 covers 13 residues. The CDR3 is CASSYRTDYGYTF.

V usage is TRBV27 and J usage is TRBJ2-6; TCRdb reports TRBD1, a call that lacks DNA to check it against. Germline V gene sequence: CDR1 MNHEY, CDR2 SMNVEV (reference sequence). The CDR3 spans 15 residues. CDR3 loop: CASTPDRAGANVLTF.

The chain couples TRBV30 to TRBJ2-7; the TRBD2 assignment by TCRdb is unverifiable without DNA. There are 14 residues in the CDR3. Per germline, CDR1 GTSNPN and CDR2 SVGIG (reference sequence). The CDR3 loop is CAWSATGLRYEQYF.

The rearrangement joins TRBV7-2 to TRBJ1-4; no DNA is available, so the TRBD1 call from TCRdb remains unchecked. The CDR3 is 15 residues long. Germline V gene lookup returns CDR1 SGHTA and CDR2 FQGNSA. CDR3: CASRPGGVRGEKLFF.

This rearrangement joins TRBV7-2 to TRBJ2-1; absent DNA, TCRdb's TRBD1 call cannot be checked. The CDR3 covers 12 residues. Looked up from germline, CDR1 is SGHTA and CDR2 is FQGNSA. The CDR3 here is CASSQTGREQFF.

The chain recombines TRBV7-3 with TRBJ2-3; no DNA is available, so the TRBD2 call from TCRdb remains unchecked. CDR3 length equals 16 residues. The germline V gene encodes CDR1 SGHTA and CDR2 FQGTGA. The CDR3 loop is CASSLSRAGRTDTQYF. Full variable domain (remainder filled in from reference TRBV7-3 and TRBJ2-3): GAGVSQTPSNKVTEKGKYVELRCDPISGHTALYWYRQSLGQGPEFLIYFQGTGAADDSGLPNDRFFAVRPEGSVSTLKIQRTERGDSAVYLCASSLSRAGRTDTQYFGPGTRLTVL.

The chain is built from TRBV5-1 and TRBJ2-5; as DNA is missing, the TRBD1 call by TCRdb cannot be tested. Germline V gene lookup returns CDR1 SGHRS and CDR2 YFSETQ. The CDR3 spans 15 residues. The CDR3 sequence is CASQRGDHYQETQYF.

This sequence joins TRBV5-1 and TRBJ1-6; TCRdb calls TRBD1, which cannot be checked without DNA. Looked up from germline, CDR1 is SGHRS and CDR2 is YFSETQ. The CDR3 loop spans 14 amino acids. The CDR3 protein is CASSLAGGNSPLHF.

Here the CDR3 reads CASSSRPGAGDTQYF. V usage is TRBV5-1 and J usage is TRBJ2-3; the D call from TCRdb, TRBD1, cannot be confirmed without DNA. The CDR3 is made up of 15 amino acids. Germline CDR1 and CDR2: SGHRS and YFSETQ. Drawing the rest from reference TRBV5-1 and TRBJ2-3, the complete variable domain is KAGVTQTPRYLIKTRGQQVTLSCSPISGHRSVSWYQQTPGQGLQFLFEYFSETQRNKGNFPGRFSGRQFSNSRSEMNVSTLELGDSALYLCASSSRPGAGDTQYFGPGTRLTVL.

This chain uses TRBV19 with TRBJ2-1. There are 11 residues in the CDR3. Germline V gene data show CDR1 as LNHDA and CDR2 as SQIVND (reference sequence). The CDR3 sequence: CASYGLNEQFF.

V gene TRBV20-1 combines with J gene TRBJ2-3; TCRdb selects TRBD2, and the lack of DNA leaves this call unchecked. Germline CDR1 and CDR2: DFQATT and SNEGSKA (reference sequence). CDR3 length equals 15 residues. CDR3: CSAPPEEGSTDTQYF.

The chain uses TRBV6-5 and TRBJ2-3. This CDR3 has 14 residues. The germline V gene has CDR1 MNHEY and CDR2 SVGAGI. The chain's CDR3 is CASSYSNLRDTQYF.